This T cell receptor beta chain stems from a study of blood T cell repertoires in COVID-19. About the study: Material from acute and convalescent COVID-19 was sourced from the United States, Italy and Spain. Sample material is recorded as cDNA or gDNA derived from T cells, B-cell-depleted T cells, or PBMCs.

Clones were read by immunoSEQ multiplex PCR, and TCRdb kept only the in-frame ones, dropping some. The sample includes some 58,000 clones, approximately 80% of them seen just once. While infection was still active, Seattle patients were enrolled and then followed longitudinally. The CDR3 covers 15 residues. Germline V lookup: CDR1 LNHDA, CDR2 SQIVND (reference sequence). After removal of 6 bases from V and 5 bases from J, the junction contained 4 bases not matched to a gene. This clonotype was sampled from a man between 60 and 70 years old with COVID-19, enrolled during active disease. The material sequenced was peripheral blood. The gene calls are TRBV19 and TRBJ2-1, with 13 bases that match TRBD2. CDR3 DNA sequence: TGTGCCAGTAGGGCGGGACTAGCGGGACACAATGAGCAGTTCTTC. Encoded protein: CASRAGLAGHNEQFF.